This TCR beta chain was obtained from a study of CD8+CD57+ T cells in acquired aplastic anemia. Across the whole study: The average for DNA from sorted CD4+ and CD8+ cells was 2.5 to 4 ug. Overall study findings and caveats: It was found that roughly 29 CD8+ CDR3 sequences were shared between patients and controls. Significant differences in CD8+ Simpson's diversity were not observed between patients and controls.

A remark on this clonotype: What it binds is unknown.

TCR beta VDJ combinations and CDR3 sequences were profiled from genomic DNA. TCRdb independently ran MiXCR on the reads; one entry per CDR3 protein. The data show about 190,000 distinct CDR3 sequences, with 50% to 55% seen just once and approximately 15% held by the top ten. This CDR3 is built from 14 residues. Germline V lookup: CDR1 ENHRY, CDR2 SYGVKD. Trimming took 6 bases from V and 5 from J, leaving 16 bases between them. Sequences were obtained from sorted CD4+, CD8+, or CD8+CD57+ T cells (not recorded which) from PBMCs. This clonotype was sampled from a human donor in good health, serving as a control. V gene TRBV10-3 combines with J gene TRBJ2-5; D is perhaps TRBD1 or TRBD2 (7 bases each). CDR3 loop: CAISPDREGETQYF. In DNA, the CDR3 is TGTGCCATCAGCCCCGACAGGGAGGGGGAGACCCAGTACTTC.